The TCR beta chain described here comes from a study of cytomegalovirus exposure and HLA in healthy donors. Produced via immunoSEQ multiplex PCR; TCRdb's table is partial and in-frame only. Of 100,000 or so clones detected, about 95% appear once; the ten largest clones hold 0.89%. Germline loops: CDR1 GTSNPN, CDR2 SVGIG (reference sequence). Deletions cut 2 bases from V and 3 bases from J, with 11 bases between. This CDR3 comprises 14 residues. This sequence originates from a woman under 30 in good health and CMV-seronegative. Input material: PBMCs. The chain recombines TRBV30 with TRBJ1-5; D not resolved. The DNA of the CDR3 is TGTGCCTGGAGTCCTGGAGATTTCAATCAGCCCCAGCATTTT. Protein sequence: CAWSPGDFNQPQHF.